Listed here are 5 T cell receptor beta chains from one sample, sequenced in a study of blood T cell repertoires in COVID-19. The data were produced by immunoSEQ multiplex PCR, yet TCRdb's version contains in-frame clones alone and is incomplete. The table has 250,000 to 300,000 clones, approximately 91% seen once. What was sequenced was PBMCs or T cells enriched from blood (not recorded which). The receptors originated from a woman between 40 and 55 years old with acute COVID-19.

The chain uses TRBV4-2 and TRBJ2-7, with 7 bases aligning to TRBD2. The J segment lost 6 bases and the V segment lost 1 base, leaving 6 bases of the junction unmatched. The CDR3 has 14 amino acids. The germline gives CDR1 LGHNA, CDR2 YNFKEQ. CDR3 DNA: TGTGCCAGCAGCCAAGGCGGGGGACCCTTCGAGCAGTACTTC. It is translated as CASSQGGGPFEQYF.

The V call is TRBV6-5, the J call TRBJ2-1; 9 nucleotides align to TRBD1. CDR3 length equals 15 residues. Germline CDR1 MNHEY, CDR2 SVGAGI. With 6 bases clipped from V and 4 bases from J, the junction kept 7 bases outside the gene matches. DNA for the CDR3: TGTGCCAGCAGGTATACCGGGACAGGGTACAATGAGCAGTTCTTC. It yields the protein CASRYTGTGYNEQFF.

The chain combines TRBV5-1 with TRBJ2-5; a weak D match, TRBD1 (7 bases). CDR1 SGHRS and CDR2 YFSETQ come from the germline V gene. The CDR3 length is 15 residues. Trimming took 4 bases from V and 2 from J, leaving 15 bases between them. The CDR3 loop is CASSPAGQPQETQYF. Written as DNA, the CDR3 is TGCGCCAGCAGCCCGGCGGGACAGCCTCAAGAGACCCAGTACTTC.

The chain recombines TRBV7-9 with TRBJ1-1; D gene unclear. Trimming took 3 bases from V and 1 from J, leaving 15 bases between them. This CDR3 region has 16 residues. CDR1 and CDR2 (germline): SEHNR, FQNEAQ (reference sequence). The CDR3 region has the DNA TGTGCCAGCAGCTTGTACGCGGGCGCTGGGAACACTGAAGCTTTCTTT. It encodes CASSLYAGAGNTEAFF.

This rearrangement joins TRBV9 to TRBJ2-3, with D uncertain. V was cut by 3 bases and J by 0 bases, with 14 bases left in between. Germline assignment: CDR1 SGDLS and CDR2 YYNGEE. The CDR3 contains 16 residues. The DNA for the CDR3 is TGTGCCAGCAGCGCCAACCCCACGACTAGCACAGATACGCAGTATTTT. Protein: CASSANPTTSTDTQYF.